A single sample gave rise to the 7 T cell receptor beta chains below, sequenced in a study of CXCR3-negative and CXCR3-positive naive CD8 T cells. Their cognate antigens are unknown. The method, 5' RACE with UMI labels, was used to prepare the TRB cDNA libraries. Reprocessing the 5' RACE reads, TCRdb reports a single entry for every CDR3 protein and omits DNA. In total, the table holds 4,500 to 6,000 distinct CDR3 sequences. Study results and caveats: TRB CDR3s were more hydrophobic in CXCR3-positive than in CXCR3-negative naive cells.

The specimen was naive CXCR3+ CD8+ T cells from blood. Specified subset: CD45RO-CCR7+CD27+CD95- naive CD8+ T cells expressing CXCR3 (TNR3+). These receptors were obtained from a human donor in good health. Some clones in this sample may be carry-over from other donors' samples.

This clonotype registers medium-sized (0.01 to 0.1%) by frequency. The V gene is TRBV20-1, the J gene TRBJ1-1. CDR3 size: 12 residues. Germline lookup yields CDR1 DFQATT and CDR2 SNEGSKA (reference sequence). The CDR3 protein is CSAEWENTEAFF.

The rearrangement links TRBV29-1 to TRBJ1-2; TCRdb designates TRBD1, a call that cannot be tested without DNA. The germline V gene encodes CDR1 SQVTM and CDR2 ANQGSEA. This CDR3 contains 13 residues. The CDR3 is CSVLTGQHYGYTF.

This clonotype is called medium-sized based on its frequency. The genes are TRBV29-1 and TRBJ2-7; without DNA, the TCRdb call of TRBD1 cannot be checked. There are 15 residues in the CDR3. CDR1 and CDR2 from the germline V gene are SQVTM and ANQGSEA. CDR3 sequence: CSVEGVREGFGEQYF.

CDR3 sequence: CASSYSWDGNTEAFF. This chain links TRBV6-2 or TRBV6-3 with TRBJ1-1. Germline CDR1 is MNHEY and CDR2 is SVGEGT. This CDR3 spans 15 amino acids.

The rearrangement joins TRBV7-9 to TRBJ2-5; TCRdb outputs TRBD1, but without DNA this stays unchecked. Germline CDR1 and CDR2: SEHNR and FQNEAQ (reference sequence). This CDR3 comprises 15 residues. The CDR3 reads CGSRRGTGGEETQYF.

The chain carries TRBV7-9 and TRBJ2-3; the TRBD2 assignment by TCRdb is unverifiable without DNA. The CDR3 consists of 13 residues. In germline, CDR1 is SEHNR, CDR2 FQNEAQ (reference sequence). The CDR3 sequence: CASSLVAADTQYF.

The V call is TRBV19, the J call TRBJ1-4; the D call from TCRdb, TRBD1, cannot be confirmed without DNA. In germline, CDR1 is LNHDA, CDR2 SQIVND (reference sequence). The CDR3 runs to 11 residues. CDR3 residues: CASSIGRELFF.